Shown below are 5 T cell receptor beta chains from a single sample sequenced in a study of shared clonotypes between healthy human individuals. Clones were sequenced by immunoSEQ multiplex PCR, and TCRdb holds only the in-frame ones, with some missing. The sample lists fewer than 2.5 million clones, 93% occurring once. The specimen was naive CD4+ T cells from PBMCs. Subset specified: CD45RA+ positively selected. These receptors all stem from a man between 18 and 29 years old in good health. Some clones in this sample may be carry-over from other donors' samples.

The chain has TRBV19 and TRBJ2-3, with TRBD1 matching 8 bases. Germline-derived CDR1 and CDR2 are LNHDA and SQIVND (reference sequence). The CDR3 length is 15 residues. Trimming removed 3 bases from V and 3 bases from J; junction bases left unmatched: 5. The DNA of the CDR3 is TGTGCCAGTAGTATTTTGGACAGGGTTACAGATACGCAGTATTTT. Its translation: CASSILDRVTDTQYF.

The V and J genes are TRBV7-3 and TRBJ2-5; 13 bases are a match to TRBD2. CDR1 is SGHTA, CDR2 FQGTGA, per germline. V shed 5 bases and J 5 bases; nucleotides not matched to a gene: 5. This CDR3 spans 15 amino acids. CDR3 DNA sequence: TGTGCCAGCAGCCAACTAGCGGGAGGGCCGGAGACCCAGTACTTC. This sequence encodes CASSQLAGGPETQYF. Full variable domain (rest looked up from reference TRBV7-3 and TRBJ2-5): GAGVSQTPSNKVTEKGKYVELRCDPISGHTALYWYRQSLGQGPEFLIYFQGTGAADDSGLPNDRFFAVRPEGSVSTLKIQRTERGDSAVYLCASSQLAGGPETQYFGPGTRLLVL.

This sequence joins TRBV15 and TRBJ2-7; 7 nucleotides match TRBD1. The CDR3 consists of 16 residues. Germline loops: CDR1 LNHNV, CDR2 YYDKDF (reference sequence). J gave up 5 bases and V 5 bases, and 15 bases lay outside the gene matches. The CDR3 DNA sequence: TGTGCCACCAGCGCCCACCGGCGCGACAGGGCCCACGAGCAGTACTTC. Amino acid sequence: CATSAHRRDRAHEQYF.

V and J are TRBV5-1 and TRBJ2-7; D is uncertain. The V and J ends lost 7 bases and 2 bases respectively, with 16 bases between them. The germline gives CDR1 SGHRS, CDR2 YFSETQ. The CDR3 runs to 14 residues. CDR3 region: CASRPDPGPYEQYF. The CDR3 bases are TGCGCCAGCCGCCCGGACCCCGGGCCCTACGAGCAGTACTTC.

CDR3 sequence (DNA): TGTGCCTGGAGTGTAAAACACAACTGGGGACCCGAGCAGTACTTC. Residues: CAWSVKHNWGPEQYF. This chain uses TRBV30 with TRBJ2-7, with D perhaps being TRBD1 or TRBD2 (5 bases each). The CDR3 length is 15 residues. Trimming cost V 0 bases and J 6 bases, with 18 bases left between them. Germline V CDR1 and CDR2: GTSNPN, SVGIG (reference sequence).